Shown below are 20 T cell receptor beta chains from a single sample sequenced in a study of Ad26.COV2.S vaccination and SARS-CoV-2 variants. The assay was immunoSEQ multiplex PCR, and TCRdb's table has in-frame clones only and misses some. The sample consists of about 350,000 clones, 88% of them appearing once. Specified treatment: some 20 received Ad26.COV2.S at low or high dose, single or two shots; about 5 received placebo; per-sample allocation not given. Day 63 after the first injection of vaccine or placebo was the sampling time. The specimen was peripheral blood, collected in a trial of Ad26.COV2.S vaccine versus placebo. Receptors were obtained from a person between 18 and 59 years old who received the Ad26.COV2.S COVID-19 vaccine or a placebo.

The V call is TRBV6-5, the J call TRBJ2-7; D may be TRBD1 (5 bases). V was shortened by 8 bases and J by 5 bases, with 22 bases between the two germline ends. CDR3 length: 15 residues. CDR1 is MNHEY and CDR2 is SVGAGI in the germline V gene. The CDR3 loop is CASSRFLGQQDEQYF. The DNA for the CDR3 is TGTGCCAGCTCACGATTCCTGGGCCAACAGGACGAGCAGTACTTC.

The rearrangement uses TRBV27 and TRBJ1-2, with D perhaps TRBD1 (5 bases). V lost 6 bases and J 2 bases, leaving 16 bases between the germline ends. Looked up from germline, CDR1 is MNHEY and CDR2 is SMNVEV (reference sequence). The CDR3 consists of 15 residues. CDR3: CASSRHLDTNYGYTF. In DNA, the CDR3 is TGTGCCAGCAGCAGACACCTGGACACGAACTATGGCTACACCTTC.

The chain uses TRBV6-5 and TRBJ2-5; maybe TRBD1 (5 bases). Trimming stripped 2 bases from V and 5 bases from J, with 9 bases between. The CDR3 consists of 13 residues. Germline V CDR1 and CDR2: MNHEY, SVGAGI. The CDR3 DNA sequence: TGTGCCAGCAGTTACGGGGCAGAGGAGACCCAGTACTTC. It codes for CASSYGAEETQYF.

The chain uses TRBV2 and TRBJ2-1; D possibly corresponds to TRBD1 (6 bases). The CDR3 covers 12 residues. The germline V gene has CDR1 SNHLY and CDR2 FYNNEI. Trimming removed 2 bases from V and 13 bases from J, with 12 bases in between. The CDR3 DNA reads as TGTGCCAGCAGTGAAACGAACAGGGCACAGTTCTTC. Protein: CASSETNRAQFF. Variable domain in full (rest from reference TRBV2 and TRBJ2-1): EPEVTQTPSHQVTQMGQEVILRCVPISNHLYFYWYRQILGQKVEFLVSFYNNEISEKSEIFDDQFSVERPDGSNFTLKIRSTKLEDSAMYFCASSETNRAQFFGPGTRLTVL.

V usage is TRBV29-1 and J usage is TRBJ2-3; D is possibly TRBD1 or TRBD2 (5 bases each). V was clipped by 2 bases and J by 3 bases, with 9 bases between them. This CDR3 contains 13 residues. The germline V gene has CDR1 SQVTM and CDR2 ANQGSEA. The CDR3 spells CSVESRGTDTQYF. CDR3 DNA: TGCAGCGTTGAATCGAGGGGTACAGATACGCAGTATTTT.

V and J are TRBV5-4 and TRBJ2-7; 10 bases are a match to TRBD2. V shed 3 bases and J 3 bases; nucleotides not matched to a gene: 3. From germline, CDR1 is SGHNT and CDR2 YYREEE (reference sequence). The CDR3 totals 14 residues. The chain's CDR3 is CASSWTSGNYEQYF. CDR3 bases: TGTGCCAGCAGCTGGACTAGCGGTAACTACGAGCAGTACTTC. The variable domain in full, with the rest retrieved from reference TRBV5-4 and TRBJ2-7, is ETGVTQSPTHLIKTRGQQVTLRCSSQSGHNTVSWYQQALGQGPQFIFQYYREEENGRGNFPPRFSGLQFPNYSSELNVNALELDDSALYLCASSWTSGNYEQYFGPGTRLTVT.

The DNA for the CDR3 is TGCAGTGCTAGTAAGGGTGGAAATCAGCCCCAGCATTTT. This encodes CSASKGGNQPQHF. The rearrangement uses TRBV20-1 and TRBJ1-5; D gene ambiguous. Trimming cost V 3 bases and J 4 bases, with 10 bases left between them. The length of the CDR3 is 13 residues. CDR1 is DFQATT, CDR2 SNEGSKA, per germline (reference sequence).

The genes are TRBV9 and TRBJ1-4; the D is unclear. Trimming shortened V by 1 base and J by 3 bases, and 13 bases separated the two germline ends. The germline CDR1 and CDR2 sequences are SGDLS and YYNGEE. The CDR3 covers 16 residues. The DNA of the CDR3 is TGTGCCAGCAGCGTAACTCCGGTGGGAGCTAATGAAAAACTGTTTTTT. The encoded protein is CASSVTPVGANEKLFF.

CDR3 in DNA: TGTGCCAGCAGCCAAGATCCGGGGGCAGGGCTCCATGAAAAACTGTTTTTT. Translating gives CASSQDPGAGLHEKLFF. The rearrangement uses TRBV3-1 (or the pseudogene TRBV3-2) and TRBJ1-4; tentatively, D is TRBD1 (6 bases). There are 17 residues in the CDR3. In germline, CDR1 is LGHDT, CDR2 YNNKEL (reference sequence). V was trimmed by 0 bases and J by 6 bases, leaving 17 bases between them.

CDR3 nucleotide sequence: TGTGCCAGCAGCCGCAGGGTTCAGCCCCAGCATTTT. Amino acids: CASSRRVQPQHF. The chain uses TRBV12-3 or TRBV12-4 and TRBJ1-5, with D possibly TRBD1 on 5 matching bases. Trimming stripped 6 bases from V and 6 bases from J, with 9 bases between. CDR3 length: 12 residues.

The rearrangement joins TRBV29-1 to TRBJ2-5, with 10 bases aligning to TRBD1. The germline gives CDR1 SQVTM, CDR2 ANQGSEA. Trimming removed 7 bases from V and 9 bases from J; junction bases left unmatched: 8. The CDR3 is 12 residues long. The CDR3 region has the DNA TGCAGCGGATCCGGGACAGGGGAACCCCAGTACTTC. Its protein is CSGSGTGEPQYF.

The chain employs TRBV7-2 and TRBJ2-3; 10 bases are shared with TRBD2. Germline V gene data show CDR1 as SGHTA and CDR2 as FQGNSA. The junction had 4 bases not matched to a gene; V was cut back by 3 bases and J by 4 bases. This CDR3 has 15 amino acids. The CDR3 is CASSLASGSSDTQYF. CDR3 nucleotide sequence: TGTGCCAGCAGCTTGGCTAGCGGGAGCTCAGATACGCAGTATTTT.

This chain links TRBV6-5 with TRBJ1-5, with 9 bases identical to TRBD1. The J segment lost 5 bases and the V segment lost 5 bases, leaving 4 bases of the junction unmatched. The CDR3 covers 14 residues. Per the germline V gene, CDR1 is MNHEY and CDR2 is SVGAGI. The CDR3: CASSTDRGYQPQHF. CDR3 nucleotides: TGTGCCAGCAGTACGGACAGGGGTTATCAGCCCCAGCATTTT.

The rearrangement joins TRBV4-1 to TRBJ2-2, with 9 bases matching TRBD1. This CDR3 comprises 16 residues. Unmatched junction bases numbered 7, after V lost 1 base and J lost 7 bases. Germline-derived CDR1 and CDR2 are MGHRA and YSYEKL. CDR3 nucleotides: TGCGCCAGCAGCCAAGTACAGGGGGCGATTGGCGGGGAGCTGTTTTTT. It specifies CASSQVQGAIGGELFF.

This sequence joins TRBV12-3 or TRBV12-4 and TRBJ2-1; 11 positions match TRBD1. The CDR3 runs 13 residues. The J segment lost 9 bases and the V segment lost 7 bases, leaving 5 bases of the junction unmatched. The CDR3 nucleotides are TGTGCCAGCATTCTCGGGACAGGGGGTGAGCAGTTCTTC. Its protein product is CASILGTGGEQFF.

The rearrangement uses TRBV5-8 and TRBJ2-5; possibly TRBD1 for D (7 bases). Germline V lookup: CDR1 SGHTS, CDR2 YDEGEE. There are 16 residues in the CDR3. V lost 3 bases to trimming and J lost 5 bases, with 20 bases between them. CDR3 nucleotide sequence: TGTGCCAGCAGCTCGGCTCGACAGGGCCGGGGGGAGACCCAGTACTTC. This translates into CASSSARQGRGETQYF.

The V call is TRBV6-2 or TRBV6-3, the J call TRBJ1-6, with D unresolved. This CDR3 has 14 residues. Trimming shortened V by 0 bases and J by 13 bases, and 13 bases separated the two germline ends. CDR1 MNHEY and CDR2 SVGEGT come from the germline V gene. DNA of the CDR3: TGTGCCAGCAGTTACTCGACCAGACCTAGGCCCCTCCACTTT. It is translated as CASSYSTRPRPLHF.

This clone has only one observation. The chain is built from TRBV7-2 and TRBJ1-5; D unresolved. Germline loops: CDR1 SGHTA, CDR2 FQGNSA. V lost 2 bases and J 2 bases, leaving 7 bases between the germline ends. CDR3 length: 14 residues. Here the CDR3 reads CASSLRRGNQPQHF. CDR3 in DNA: TGTGCCAGCAGCTTACGGAGGGGCAATCAGCCCCAGCATTTT.

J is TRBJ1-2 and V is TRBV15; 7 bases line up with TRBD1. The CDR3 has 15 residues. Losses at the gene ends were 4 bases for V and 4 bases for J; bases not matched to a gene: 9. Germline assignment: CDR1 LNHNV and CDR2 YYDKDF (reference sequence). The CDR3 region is CATSTRVGGGYGYTF. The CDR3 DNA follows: TGTGCCACCAGCACTCGAGTAGGGGGCGGCTATGGCTACACCTTC.

The CDR3 bases are TGTGCCAGCAGTTACGGGGGGGTGGACGGGTATGGCTACACCTTC. Its protein product is CASSYGGVDGYGYTF. The V and J genes are TRBV6-5 and TRBJ1-2; the D gene is possibly TRBD1 (5 bases). Germline CDR1 and CDR2: MNHEY and SVGAGI. The CDR3 loop spans 15 amino acids. V gave up 2 bases and J gave up 5 bases, with 15 bases separating them.